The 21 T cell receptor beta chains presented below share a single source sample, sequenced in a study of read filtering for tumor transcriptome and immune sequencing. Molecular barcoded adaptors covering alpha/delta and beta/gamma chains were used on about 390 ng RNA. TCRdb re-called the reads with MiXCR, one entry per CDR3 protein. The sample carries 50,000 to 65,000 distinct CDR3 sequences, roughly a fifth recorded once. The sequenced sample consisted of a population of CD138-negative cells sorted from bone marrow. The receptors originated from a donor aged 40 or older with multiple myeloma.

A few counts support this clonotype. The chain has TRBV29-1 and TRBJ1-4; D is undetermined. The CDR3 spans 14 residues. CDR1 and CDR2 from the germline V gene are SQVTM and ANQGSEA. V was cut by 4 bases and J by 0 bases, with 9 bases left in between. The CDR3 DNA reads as TGCAGCGTTGGCGGCAGCTCAACTAATGAAAAACTGTTTTTT. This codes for CSVGGSSTNEKLFF.

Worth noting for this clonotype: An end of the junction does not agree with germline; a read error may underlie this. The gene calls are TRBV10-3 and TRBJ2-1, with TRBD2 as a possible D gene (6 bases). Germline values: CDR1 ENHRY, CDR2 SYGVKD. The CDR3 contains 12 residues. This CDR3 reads CAISGEVDEQFF. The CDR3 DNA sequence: TGCGCCATCAGTGGGGAGGTCGATGAGCAGTTCTTC.

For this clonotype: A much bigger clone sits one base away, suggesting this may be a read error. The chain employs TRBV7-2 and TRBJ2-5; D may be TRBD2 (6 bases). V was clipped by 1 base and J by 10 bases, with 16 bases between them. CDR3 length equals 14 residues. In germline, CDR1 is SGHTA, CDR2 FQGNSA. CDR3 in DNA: TGTGCCAGCAGCTTAGAAGGACTAAGGCAGATCCAGTACTTC. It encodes CASSLEGLRQIQYF.

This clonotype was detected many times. In nucleotides, the CDR3 is TGTGCCAGCAGTTTAAGGGGGACGGCAAGCAATCAGCCCCAGCATTTT. Its protein is CASSLRGTASNQPQHF. V is TRBV28 and J is TRBJ1-5, with D tentatively TRBD1 (6 bases). CDR1 is MDHEN and CDR2 is SYDVKM in the germline V gene. This CDR3 spans 16 amino acids. With 2 bases removed from V and 1 base from J, the gap between germline ends came to 12 bases.

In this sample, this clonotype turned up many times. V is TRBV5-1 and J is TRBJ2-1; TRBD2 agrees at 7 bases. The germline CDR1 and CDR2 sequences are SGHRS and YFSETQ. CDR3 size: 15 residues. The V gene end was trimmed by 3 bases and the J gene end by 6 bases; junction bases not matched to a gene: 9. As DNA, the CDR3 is TGCGCCAGCAGCTCGTGGCCCGGGACTACCAATGAGCAGTTCTTC. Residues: CASSSWPGTTNEQFF. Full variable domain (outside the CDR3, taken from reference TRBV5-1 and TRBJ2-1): KAGVTQTPRYLIKTRGQQVTLSCSPISGHRSVSWYQQTPGQGLQFLFEYFSETQRNKGNFPGRFSGRQFSNSRSEMNVSTLELGDSALYLCASSSWPGTTNEQFFGPGTRLTVL.

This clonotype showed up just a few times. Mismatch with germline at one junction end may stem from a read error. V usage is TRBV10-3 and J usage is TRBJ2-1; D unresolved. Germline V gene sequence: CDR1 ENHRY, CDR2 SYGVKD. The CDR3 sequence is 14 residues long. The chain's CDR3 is CAVSESMGYNEQFF. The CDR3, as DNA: TGTGCCGTCAGTGAGTCTATGGGATACAATGAGCAGTTCTTC.

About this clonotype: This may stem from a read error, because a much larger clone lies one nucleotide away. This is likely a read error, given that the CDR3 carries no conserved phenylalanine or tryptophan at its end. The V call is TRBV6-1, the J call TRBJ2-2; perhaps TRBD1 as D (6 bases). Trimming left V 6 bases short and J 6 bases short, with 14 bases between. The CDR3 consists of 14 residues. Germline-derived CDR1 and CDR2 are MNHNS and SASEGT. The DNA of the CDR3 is TGTGCCAGCAGGGTTCAGACAGGATCCGGGGAGCTGTTTTAT. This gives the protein CASRVQTGSGELFY.

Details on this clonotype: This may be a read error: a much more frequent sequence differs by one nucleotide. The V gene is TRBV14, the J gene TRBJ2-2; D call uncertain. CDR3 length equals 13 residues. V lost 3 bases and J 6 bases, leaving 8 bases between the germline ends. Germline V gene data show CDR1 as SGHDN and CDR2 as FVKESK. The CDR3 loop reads CASSQYAAGELFF. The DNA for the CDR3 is TGTGCCAGCAGCCAGTACGCTGCCGGGGAGCTGTTTTTT.

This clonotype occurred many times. Here the CDR3 reads CASSQDRGTEAFF. The CDR3 DNA reads as TGTGCCAGCAGCCAAGATAGGGGGACTGAAGCTTTCTTT. J is TRBJ1-1 and V is TRBV14, with D possibly matching TRBD1 (6 bases). Germline CDR1 SGHDN, CDR2 FVKESK. Deletions cut 0 bases from V and 5 bases from J, with 7 bases between. The CDR3 contains 13 residues.

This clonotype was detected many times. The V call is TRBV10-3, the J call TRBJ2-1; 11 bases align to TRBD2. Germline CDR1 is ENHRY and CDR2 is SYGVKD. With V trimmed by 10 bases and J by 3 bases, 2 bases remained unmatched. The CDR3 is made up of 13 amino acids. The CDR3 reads CATGTSGYNEQFF. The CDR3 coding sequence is TGTGCCACTGGGACTAGCGGCTACAATGAGCAGTTCTTC.

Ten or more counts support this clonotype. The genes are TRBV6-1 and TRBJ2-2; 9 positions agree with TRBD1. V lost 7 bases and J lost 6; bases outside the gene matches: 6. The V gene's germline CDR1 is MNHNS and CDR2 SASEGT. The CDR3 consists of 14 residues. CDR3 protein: CASKPGQGAGELFF. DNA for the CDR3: TGTGCCAGCAAACCGGGACAGGGTGCCGGGGAGCTGTTTTTT.

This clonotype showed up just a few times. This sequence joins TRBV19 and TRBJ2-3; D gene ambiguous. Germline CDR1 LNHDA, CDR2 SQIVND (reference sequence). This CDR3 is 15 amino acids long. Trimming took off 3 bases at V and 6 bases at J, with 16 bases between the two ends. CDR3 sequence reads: CASSIADRNLDTQYF. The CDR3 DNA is TGTGCCAGTAGTATCGCGGACCGTAATCTGGATACGCAGTATTTT.

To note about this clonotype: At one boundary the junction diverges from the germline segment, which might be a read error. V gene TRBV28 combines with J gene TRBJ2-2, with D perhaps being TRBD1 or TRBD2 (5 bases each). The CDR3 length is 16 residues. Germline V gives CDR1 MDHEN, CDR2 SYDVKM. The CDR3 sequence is CASSHLGAENTGDLLF. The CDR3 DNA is TGTGCCAGCAGTCACCTAGGGGCGGAAAACACCGGGGATCTGCTTTTT.

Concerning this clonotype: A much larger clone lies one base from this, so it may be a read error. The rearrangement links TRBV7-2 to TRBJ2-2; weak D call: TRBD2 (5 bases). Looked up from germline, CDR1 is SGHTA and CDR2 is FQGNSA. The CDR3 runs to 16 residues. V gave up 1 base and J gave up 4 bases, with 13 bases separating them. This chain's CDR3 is CASSLDLASSTGELFF. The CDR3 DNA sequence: TGTGCCAGCAGCTTAGATCTAGCTTCGAGCACCGGGGAGCTGTTTTTT.

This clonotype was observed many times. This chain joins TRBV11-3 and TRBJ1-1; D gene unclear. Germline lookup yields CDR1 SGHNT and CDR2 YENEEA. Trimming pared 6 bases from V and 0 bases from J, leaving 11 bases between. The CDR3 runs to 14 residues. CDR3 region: CASSSGPMNTEAFF. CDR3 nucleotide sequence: TGTGCCAGCAGTAGCGGACCGATGAACACTGAAGCTTTCTTT.

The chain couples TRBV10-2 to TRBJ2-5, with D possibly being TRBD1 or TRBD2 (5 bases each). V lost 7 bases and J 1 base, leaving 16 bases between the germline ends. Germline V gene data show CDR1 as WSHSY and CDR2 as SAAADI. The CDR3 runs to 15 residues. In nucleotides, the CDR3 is TGCGCCAGCACCCGGGGCGTCGGGGTCCAAGAGACCCAGTACTTC. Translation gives CASTRGVGVQETQYF.

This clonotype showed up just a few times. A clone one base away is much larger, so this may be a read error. Here the CDR3 reads CASSQQGLLGSQPQHF. The DNA for the CDR3 is TGTGCCAGCAGCCAGCAGGGACTGCTGGGCAGTCAGCCCCAGCATTTT. The chain employs TRBV7-8 and TRBJ1-5; maybe TRBD1 (5 bases). Germline V CDR1 and CDR2: SGHVS, FQNEAQ. Trimming left V 5 bases short and J 6 bases short, with 20 bases between. The CDR3 has 16 residues.

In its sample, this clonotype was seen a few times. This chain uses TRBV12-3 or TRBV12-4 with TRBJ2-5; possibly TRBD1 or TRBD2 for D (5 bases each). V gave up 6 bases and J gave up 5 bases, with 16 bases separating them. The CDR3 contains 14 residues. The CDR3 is CASSPSRGVETQYF. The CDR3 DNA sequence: TGTGCCAGCAGCCCGAGCCGAGGGGTCGAGACCCAGTACTTC.

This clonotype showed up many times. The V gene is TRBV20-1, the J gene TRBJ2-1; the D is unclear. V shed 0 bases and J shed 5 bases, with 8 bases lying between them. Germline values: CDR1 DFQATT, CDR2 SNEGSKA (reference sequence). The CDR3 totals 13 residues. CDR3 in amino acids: CSARDRPDNEQFF. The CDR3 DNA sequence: TGCAGTGCTAGAGATAGGCCCGACAATGAGCAGTTCTTC.

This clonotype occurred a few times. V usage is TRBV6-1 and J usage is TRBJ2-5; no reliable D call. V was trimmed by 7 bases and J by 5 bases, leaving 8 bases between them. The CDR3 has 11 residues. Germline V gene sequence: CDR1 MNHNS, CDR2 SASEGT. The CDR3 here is CASMLGETQYF. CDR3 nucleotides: TGTGCCAGCATGTTAGGGGAGACCCAGTACTTC.

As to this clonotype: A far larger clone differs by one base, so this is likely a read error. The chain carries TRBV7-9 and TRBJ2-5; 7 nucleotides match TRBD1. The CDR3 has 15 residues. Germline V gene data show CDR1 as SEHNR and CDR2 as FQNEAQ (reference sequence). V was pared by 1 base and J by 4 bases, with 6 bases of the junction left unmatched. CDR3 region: CASSLGQGVRETQYF. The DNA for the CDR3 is TGTGCCAGCAGCTTAGGCCAGGGGGTTCGAGAGACCCAGTACTTC.